This note documents a single T cell receptor beta chain sequence. Its specificity is unknown. This entry belongs to a study of T cells in Graves' hyperthyroidism and ophthalmopathy. The study, taken as a whole, reports: Ophthalmopathy was told apart from stable hyperthyroidism by a 13 V-J model.

Progressors' blood was drawn at hyperthyroidism diagnosis, before ophthalmopathy symptoms. The V gene's germline CDR1 is SGHTA and CDR2 FQGNSA. The CDR3 is made up of 17 amino acids. Losses at the gene ends were 4 bases for V and 2 bases for J; bases not matched to a gene: 7. TCR beta CDR3 sequences were amplified from RNA transcripts. HTBI primers were employed in a first-round RT-PCR of the TCR CDR3. TCRdb called the multiplex PCR reads again in MiXCR, with one record for every CDR3 protein. The sample consists of nearly 600,000 distinct CDR3 sequences, approximately 15% of them appearing once. The sample was blood. This sequence joins TRBV7-2 and TRBJ2-6; TRBD2 aligns across 8 bases. The TCR was taken from a woman aged 30 to 39 with Graves' hyperthyroidism that later progressed to Graves' ophthalmopathy. CDR3 in amino acids: CASSSGGGGPGANVLTF. CDR3 DNA sequence: TGTGCCAGCAGCTCGGGGGGGGGGGGCCCTGGGGCCAACGTCCTGACTTTC.